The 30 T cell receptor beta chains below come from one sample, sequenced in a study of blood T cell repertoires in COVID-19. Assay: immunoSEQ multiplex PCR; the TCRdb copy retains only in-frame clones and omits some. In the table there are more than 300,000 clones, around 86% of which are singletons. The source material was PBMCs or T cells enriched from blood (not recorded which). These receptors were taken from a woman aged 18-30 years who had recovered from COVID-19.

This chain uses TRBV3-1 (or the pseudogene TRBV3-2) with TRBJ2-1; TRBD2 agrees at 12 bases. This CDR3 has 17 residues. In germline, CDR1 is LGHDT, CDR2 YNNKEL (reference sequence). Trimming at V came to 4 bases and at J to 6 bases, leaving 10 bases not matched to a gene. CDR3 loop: CASSPASGGAGINEQFF. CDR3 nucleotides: TGTGCCAGCAGCCCTGCTAGCGGGGGGGCCGGAATCAATGAGCAGTTCTTC.

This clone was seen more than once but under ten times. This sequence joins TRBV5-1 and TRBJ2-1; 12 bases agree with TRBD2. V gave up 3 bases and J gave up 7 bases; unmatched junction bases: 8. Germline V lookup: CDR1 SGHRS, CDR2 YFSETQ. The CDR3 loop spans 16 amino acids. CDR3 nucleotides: TGCGCCAGCAGCTCGACTAGCGGGAGCATTGGGAATGAGCAGTTCTTC. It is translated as CASSSTSGSIGNEQFF.

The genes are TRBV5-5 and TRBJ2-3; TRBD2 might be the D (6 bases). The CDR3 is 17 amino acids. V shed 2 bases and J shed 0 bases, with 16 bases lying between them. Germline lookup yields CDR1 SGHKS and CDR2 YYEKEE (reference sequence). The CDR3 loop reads CASSLLKGGSSTDTQYF. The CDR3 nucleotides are TGTGCCAGCAGCTTACTAAAGGGAGGTTCTAGCACAGATACGCAGTATTTT.

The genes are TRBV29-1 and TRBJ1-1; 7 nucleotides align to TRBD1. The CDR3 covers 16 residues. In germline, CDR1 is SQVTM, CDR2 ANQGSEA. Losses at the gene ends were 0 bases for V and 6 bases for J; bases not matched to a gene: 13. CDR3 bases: TGCAGCGTTGAAGATATAATTGTTGGGACAGCCTCTGAAGCTTTCTTT. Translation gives CSVEDIIVGTASEAFF.

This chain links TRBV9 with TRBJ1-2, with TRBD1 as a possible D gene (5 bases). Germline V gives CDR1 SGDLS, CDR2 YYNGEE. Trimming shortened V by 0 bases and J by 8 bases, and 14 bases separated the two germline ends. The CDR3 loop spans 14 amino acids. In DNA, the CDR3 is TGTGCCAGCAGCGTAGAGGGAAGGGGCGGCGGCTACACCTTC. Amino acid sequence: CASSVEGRGGGYTF.

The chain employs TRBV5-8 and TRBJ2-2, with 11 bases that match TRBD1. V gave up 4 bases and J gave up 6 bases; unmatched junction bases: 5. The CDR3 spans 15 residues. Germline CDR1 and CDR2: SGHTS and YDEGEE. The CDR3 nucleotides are TGTGCCAGCAGCACGGACAGGGGGCGCGCCGGGGAGCTGTTTTTT. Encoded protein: CASSTDRGRAGELFF.

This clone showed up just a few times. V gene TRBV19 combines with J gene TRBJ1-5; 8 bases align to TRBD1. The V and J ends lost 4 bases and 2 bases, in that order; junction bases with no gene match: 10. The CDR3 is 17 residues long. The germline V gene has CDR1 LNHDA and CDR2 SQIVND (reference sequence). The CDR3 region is CASSTGQGWAGNQPQHF. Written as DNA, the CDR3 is TGTGCCAGTAGTACTGGACAGGGCTGGGCGGGCAATCAGCCCCAGCATTTT.

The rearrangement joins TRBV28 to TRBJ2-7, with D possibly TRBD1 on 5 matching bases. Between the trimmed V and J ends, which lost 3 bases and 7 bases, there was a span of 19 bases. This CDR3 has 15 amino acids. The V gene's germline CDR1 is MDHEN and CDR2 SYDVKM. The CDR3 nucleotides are TGTGCCAGCAGTTTGGGGCAATCCCAAATAGGGGAGCAGTACTTC. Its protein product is CASSLGQSQIGEQYF.

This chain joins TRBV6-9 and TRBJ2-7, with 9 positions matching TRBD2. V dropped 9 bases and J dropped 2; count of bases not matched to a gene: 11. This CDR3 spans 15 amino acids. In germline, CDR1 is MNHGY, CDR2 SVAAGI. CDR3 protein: CARAQDPSGAYEQYF. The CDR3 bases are TGTGCCAGGGCCCAGGATCCTAGCGGGGCCTACGAGCAGTACTTC.

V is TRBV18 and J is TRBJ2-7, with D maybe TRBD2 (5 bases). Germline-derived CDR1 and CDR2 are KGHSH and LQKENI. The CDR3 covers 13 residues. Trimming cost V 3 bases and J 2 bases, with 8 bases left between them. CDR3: CASSPRAAYEQYF. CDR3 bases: TGTGCCAGCTCACCGCGGGCCGCCTACGAGCAGTACTTC.

DNA of the CDR3: TGCGCCAGCAGCCCTCGCCACCCTCCGACTAGCGAGACCTCTTACAATGAGCAGTTCTTC. This codes for CASSPRHPPTSETSYNEQFF. The gene calls are TRBV4-1 and TRBJ2-1; 8 bases are shared with TRBD2. V was pared by 4 bases and J by 4 bases, with 21 bases of the junction left unmatched. The CDR3 sequence is 20 residues long. The germline V gene has CDR1 MGHRA and CDR2 YSYEKL.

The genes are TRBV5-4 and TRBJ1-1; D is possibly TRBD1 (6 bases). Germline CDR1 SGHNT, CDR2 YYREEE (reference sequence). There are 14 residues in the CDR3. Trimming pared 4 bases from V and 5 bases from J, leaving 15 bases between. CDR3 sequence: CASSRTGYQTEAFF. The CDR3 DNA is TGTGCCAGCAGCCGAACAGGGTATCAGACTGAAGCTTTCTTT.

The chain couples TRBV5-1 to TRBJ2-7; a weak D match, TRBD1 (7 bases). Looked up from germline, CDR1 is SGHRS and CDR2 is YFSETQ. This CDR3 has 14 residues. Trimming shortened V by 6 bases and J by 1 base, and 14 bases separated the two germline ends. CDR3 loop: CASNGGQPSYEQYF. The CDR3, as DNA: TGCGCCAGCAACGGGGGACAGCCGTCCTACGAGCAGTACTTC.

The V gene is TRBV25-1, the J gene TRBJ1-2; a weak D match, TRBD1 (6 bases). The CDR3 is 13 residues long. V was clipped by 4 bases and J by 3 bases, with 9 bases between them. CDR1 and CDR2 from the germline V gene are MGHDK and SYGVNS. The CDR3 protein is CASSAGTHYGYTF. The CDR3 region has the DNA TGTGCCAGCAGTGCCGGGACACACTATGGCTACACCTTC.

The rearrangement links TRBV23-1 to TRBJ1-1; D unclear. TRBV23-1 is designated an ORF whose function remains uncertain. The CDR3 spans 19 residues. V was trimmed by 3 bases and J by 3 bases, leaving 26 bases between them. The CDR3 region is CASSHLYKVVLSGDTEAFF. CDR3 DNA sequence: TGCGCCAGCAGTCACTTGTATAAGGTAGTCCTCTCCGGGGACACTGAAGCTTTCTTT.

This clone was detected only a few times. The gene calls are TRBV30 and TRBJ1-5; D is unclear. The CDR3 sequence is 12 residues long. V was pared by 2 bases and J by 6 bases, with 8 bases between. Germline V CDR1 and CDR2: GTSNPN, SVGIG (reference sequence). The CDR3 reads CAWSPPLQPQHF. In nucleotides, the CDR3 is TGTGCCTGGAGTCCCCCCCTTCAGCCCCAGCATTTT.

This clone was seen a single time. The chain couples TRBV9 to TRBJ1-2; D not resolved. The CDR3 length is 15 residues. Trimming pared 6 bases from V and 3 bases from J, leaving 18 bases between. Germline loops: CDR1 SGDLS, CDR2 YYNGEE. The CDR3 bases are TGTGCCAGCACCGGAGGCATCCCAGGCTACTATGGCTACACCTTC. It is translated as CASTGGIPGYYGYTF.

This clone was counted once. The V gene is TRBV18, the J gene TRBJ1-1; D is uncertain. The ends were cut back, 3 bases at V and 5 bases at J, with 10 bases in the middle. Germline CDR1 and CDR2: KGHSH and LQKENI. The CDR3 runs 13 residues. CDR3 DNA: TGTGCCAGCTCACCCACTAGAGAAACTGAAGCTTTCTTT. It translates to CASSPTRETEAFF.

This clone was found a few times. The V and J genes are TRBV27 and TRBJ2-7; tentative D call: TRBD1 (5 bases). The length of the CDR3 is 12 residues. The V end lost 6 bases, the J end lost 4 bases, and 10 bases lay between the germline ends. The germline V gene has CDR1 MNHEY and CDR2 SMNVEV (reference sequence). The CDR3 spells CASSVDSYEQYF. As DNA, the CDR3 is TGTGCCAGCAGCGTCGACAGTTACGAGCAGTACTTC.

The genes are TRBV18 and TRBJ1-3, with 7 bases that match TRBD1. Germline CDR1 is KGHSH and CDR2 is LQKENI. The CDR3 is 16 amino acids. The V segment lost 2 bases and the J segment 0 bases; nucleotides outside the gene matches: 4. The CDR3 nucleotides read TGTGCCAGCTCACCAAAACCAGGGGGCTCTGGAAACACCATATATTTT. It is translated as CASSPKPGGSGNTIYF. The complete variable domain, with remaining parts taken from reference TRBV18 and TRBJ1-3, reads NAGVMQNPRHLVRRRGQEARLRCSPMKGHSHVYWYRQLPEEGLKFMVYLQKENIIDESGMPKERFSAEFPKEGPSILRIQQVVRGDSAAYFCASSPKPGGSGNTIYFGEGSWLTVV.

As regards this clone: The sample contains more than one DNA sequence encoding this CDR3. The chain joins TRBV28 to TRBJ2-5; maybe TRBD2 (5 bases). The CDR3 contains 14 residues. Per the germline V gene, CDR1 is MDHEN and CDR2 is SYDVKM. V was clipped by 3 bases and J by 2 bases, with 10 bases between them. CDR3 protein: CASSFSGSQETQYF. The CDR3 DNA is TGTGCCAGCAGTTTTTCGGGGTCTCAAGAGACCCAGTACTTC.

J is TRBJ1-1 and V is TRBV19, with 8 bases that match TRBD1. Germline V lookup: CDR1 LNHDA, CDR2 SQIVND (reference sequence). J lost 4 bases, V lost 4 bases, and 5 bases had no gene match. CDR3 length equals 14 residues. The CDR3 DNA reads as TGTGCCAGTAGTACTCAAACAGGGGGCACTGAAGCTTTCTTT. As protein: CASSTQTGGTEAFF.

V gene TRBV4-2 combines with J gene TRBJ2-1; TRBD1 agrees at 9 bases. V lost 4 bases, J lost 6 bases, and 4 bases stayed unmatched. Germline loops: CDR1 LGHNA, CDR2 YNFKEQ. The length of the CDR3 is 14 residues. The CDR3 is CASSPETGGNEQFF. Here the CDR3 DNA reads TGTGCCAGCAGCCCCGAGACAGGGGGCAATGAGCAGTTCTTC.

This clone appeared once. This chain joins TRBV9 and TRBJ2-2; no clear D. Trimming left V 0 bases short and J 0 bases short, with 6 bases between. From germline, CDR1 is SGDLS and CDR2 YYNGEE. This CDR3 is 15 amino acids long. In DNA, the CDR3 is TGTGCCAGCAGCGTAGCATCAACGAACACCGGGGAGCTGTTTTTT. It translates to CASSVASTNTGELFF.

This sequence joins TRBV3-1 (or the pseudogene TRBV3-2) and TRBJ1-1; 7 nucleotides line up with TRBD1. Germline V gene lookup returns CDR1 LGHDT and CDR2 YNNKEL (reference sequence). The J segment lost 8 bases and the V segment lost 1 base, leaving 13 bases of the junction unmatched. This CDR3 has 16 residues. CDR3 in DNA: TGTGCCAGCAGCCAAGCTCGGGACAGCGGTCGTCCCGAAGCTTTCTTT. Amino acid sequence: CASSQARDSGRPEAFF.

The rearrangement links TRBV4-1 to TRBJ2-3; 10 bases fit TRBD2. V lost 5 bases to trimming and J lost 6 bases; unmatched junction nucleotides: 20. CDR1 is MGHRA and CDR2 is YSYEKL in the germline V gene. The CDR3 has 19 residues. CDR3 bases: TGCGCCAGCAGCTATACCACGGGGCTAGCGGGAGCCCTAGGGGATACGCAGTATTTT. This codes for CASSYTTGLAGALGDTQYF.

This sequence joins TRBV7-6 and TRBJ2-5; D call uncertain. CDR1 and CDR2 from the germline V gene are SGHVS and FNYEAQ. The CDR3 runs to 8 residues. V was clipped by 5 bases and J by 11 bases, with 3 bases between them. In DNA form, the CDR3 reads TGTGCCAGCAGCCCACAGTACTTC. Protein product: CASSPQYF.

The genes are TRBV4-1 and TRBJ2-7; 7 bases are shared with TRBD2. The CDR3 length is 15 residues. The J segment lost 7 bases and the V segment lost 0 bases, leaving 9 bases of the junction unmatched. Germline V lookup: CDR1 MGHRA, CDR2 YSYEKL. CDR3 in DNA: TGCGCCAGCAGCCAAGAGGTTGCCCTAGCGGCTGAGCAGTACTTC. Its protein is CASSQEVALAAEQYF.

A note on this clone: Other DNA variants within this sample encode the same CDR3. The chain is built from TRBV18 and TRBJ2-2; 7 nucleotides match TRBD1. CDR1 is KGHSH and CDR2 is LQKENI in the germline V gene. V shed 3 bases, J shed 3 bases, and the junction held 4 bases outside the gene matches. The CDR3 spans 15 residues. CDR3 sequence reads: CASSPRTGDTGELFF. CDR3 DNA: TGTGCCAGCTCACCCCGAACAGGGGACACCGGGGAGCTGTTTTTT.

The CDR3 region has the DNA TGTGCCAGCCTTCGGGAAAGCGGGAATCAGCCCCAGCATTTT. This sequence encodes CASLRESGNQPQHF. The chain is built from TRBV28 and TRBJ1-5, with D unresolved. V gave up 8 bases and J gave up 4 bases, with 15 bases separating them. There are 14 residues in the CDR3. The germline V gene has CDR1 MDHEN and CDR2 SYDVKM.